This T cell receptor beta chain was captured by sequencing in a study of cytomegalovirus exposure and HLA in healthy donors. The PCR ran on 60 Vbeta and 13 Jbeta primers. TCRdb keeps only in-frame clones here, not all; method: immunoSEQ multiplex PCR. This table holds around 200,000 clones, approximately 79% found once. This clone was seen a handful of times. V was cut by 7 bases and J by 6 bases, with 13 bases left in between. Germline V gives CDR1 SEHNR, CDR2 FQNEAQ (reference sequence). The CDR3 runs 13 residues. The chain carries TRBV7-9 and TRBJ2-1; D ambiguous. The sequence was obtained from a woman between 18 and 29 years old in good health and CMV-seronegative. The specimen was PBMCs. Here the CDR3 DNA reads TGTGCCAGCAACGCTGCCCGGGTCAATGAGCAGTTCTTC. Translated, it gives CASNAARVNEQFF.